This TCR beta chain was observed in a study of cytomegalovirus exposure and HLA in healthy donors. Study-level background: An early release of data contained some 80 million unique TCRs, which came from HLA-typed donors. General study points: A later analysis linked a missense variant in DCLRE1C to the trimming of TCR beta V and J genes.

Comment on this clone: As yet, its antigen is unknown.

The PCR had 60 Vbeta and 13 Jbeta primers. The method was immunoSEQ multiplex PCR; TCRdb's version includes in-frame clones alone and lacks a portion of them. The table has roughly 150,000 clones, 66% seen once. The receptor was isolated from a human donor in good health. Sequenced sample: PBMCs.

The CDR3 DNA follows: TGTGCCAGCAGCTCCGCCGGGACAGGGTCCTACAATGAGCAGTTCTTC. This gives the protein CASSSAGTGSYNEQFF. The V and J genes are TRBV7-2 and TRBJ2-1; 9 bases are a match to TRBD1. CDR1 and CDR2 (germline): SGHTA, FQGNSA. The CDR3 covers 16 residues. The trim removed 4 bases at V and 1 base at J, leaving 5 bases unmatched.